This TCR beta chain was sequenced in a study of long-term antiretroviral therapy in people with HIV. Germline V gene sequence: CDR1 MNHEY, CDR2 SMNVEV (reference sequence). Between the trimmed V and J ends, which lost 6 bases and 1 base, there was a span of 3 bases. This CDR3 has 11 amino acids. Concerning this clone itself: Its antigen is undetermined.

Points from the study as a whole: ART was followed by higher diversity that remained below transplant donor controls.

Donors needed at least one pre-ART PBMC sample plus at least two post-ART samples. Participants living with HIV all received treatment in the United States. Cryopreserved PBMC, at about 0.85-10 million per sample, were present before DNA extraction. The immunoSEQ assay was v3.0, run at survey level. The table came from immunoSEQ multiplex PCR; TCRdb's copy has only in-frame clones and leaves some out. This sample carries roughly 11,000 clones, about 80% of them seen once, and the ten largest clones take 10% to 15%. This TCR was recovered from a man aged 35 to 55 with HIV. The sequences come from unsorted PBMCs, collected less than 3.2 years before starting antiretroviral therapy. The V gene is TRBV27, the J gene TRBJ1-1, with unresolved D. This chain's CDR3 is CASSRNTEAFF. The CDR3 nucleotides are TGTGCCAGCAGCAGGAACACTGAAGCTTTCTTT.